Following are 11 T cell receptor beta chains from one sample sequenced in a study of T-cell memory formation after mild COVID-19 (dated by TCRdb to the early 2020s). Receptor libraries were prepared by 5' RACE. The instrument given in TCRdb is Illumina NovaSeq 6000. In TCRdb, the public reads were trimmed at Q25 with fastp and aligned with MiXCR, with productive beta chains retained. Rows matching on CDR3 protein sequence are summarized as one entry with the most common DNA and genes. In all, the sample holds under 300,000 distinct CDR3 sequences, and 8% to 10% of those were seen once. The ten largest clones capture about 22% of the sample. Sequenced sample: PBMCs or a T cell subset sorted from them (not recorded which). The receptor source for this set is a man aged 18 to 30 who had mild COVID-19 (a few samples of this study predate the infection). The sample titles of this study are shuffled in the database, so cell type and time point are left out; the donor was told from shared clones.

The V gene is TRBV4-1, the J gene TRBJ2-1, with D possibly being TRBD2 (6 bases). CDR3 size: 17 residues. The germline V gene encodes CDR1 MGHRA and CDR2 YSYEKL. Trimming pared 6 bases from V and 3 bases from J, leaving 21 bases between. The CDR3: CASRPLGRRVGYNEQFF. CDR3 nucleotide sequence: TGCGCCAGCAGACCCCTTGGGAGGAGGGTGGGCTACAATGAGCAGTTCTTC.

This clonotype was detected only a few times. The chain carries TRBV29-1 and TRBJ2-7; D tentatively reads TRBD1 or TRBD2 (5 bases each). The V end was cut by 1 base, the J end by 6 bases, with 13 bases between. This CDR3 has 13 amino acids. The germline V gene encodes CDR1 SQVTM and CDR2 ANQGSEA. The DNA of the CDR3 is TGCAGCGTTGAAGTGGCTGGGGACGGCGAGCAGTACGTC. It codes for CSVEVAGDGEQYV.

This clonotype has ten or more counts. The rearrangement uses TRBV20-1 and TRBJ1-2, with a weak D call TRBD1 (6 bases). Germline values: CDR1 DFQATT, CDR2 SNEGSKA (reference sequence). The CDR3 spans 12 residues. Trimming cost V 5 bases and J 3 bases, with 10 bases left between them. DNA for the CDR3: TGCAGTGCTGTTACAGGGTACTATGGCTACACCTTC. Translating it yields CSAVTGYYGYTF.

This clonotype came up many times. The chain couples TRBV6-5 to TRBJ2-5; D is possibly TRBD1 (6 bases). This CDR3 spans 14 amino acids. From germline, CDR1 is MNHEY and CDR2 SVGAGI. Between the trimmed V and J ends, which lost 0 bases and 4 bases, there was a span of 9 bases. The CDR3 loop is CASSYSGRGETQYF. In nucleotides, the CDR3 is TGTGCCAGCAGTTACTCGGGCAGGGGAGAGACCCAGTACTTC.

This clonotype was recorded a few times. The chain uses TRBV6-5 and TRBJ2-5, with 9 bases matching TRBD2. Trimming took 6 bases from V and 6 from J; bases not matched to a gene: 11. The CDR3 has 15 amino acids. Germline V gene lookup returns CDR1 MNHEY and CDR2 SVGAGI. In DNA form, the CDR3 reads TGTGCCAGCAGCCGAGATCTCACTAGCGGGCAGACCCAGTACTTC. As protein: CASSRDLTSGQTQYF.

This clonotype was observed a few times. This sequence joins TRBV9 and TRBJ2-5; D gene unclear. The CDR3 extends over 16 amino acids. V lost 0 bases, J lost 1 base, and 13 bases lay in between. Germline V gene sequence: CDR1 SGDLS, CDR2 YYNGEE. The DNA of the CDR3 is TGTGCCAGCAGCGTAGCTCTCGCGACAACCCAAGAGACCCAGTACTTC. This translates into CASSVALATTQETQYF.

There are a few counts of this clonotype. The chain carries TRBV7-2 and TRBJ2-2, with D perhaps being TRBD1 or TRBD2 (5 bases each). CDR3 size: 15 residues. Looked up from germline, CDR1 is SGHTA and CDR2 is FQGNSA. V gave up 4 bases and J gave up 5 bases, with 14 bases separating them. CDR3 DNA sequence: TGTGCCAGCAGCTCGGCCGGGGCTCCAACCGGGGAGCTGTTTTTT. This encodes CASSSAGAPTGELFF.

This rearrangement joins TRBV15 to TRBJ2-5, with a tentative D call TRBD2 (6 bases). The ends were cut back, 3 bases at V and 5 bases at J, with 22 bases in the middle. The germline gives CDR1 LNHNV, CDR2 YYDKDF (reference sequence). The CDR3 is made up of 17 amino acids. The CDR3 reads CATSRLTSRIGGETQYF. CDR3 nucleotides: TGTGCCACCAGCAGGTTGACTAGTAGGATTGGGGGGGAGACCCAGTACTTC.

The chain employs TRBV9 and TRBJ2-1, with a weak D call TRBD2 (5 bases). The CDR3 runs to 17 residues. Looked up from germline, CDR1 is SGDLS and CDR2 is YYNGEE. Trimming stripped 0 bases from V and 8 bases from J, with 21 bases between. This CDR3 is CASSVGLMDSAWHEQFF. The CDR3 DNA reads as TGTGCCAGCAGCGTAGGCCTCATGGACTCCGCTTGGCATGAGCAGTTCTTC.

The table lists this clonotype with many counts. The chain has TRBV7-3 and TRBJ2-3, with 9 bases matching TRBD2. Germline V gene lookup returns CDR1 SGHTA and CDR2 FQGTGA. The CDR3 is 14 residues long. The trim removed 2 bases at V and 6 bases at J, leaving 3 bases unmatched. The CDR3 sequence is CASSLLSGGDTQYF. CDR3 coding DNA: TGTGCCAGCAGCTTACTCAGCGGGGGGGATACGCAGTATTTT.

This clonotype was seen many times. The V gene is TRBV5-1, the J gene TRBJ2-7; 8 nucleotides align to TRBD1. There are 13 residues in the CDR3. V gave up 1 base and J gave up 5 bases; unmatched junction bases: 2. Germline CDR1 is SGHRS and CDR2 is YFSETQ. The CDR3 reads CASSLQGADEQYF. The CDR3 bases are TGCGCCAGCAGCTTGCAGGGGGCGGACGAGCAGTACTTC.